This TCR beta chain was retrieved from a study of T cell clonality in common variable immunodeficiency. The V gene's germline CDR1 is SGHVS and CDR2 FNYEAQ. CDR3 size: 17 residues. Unmatched junction bases numbered 6, after V lost 4 bases and J lost 0 bases. Reduced serum IgG, IgA and/or IgM plus specific antibody deficiency defined CVID. For at least one year, all CVID subjects received replacement immunoglobulin. Clones were read by immunoSEQ multiplex PCR, and TCRdb kept only the in-frame ones, dropping some. The record shows about 21,000 clones for this sample, with no singletons present. This clone was found a few times. The antigen is unknown. The CDR3 end lies 3 residues beyond the end of the read and is filled in from the germline J gene. Study-wide results and caveats: Fewer deletions and N-nucleotide insertions were reportedly seen in common variable immunodeficiency TCR beta sequences.

The source of this sequence is a human donor with common variable immunodeficiency. The chain has TRBV7-6 and TRBJ2-6, with 7 bases identical to TRBD1. Sequenced material: peripheral blood mononuclear cells. CDR3 residues: CASSSPGQYSGANVLTF. The sequenced CDR3 bases are TGTGCCAGCAGCTCTCCGGGACAGTACTCTGGGGCCAACGTC.